Listed below are T cell receptor beta chains from one sample, sequenced in a study of blood T cell repertoires in COVID-19. Method: immunoSEQ multiplex PCR; TCRdb's copy keeps in-frame clones and lacks some. The sample includes 60,000 to 85,000 clones, 80% of them seen just once. Material: peripheral blood. The receptors were gathered from a human donor in a cohort sampled during active COVID-19. Both conserved end residues are part of each CDR3. The D gene is left open where the match is weak. Clone size is stated in some rows and not others, as once, few, many or a class when expanded.

d_call: NA; j_call: TRBJ2-3; v_call: TRBV5-1; clone_size: NA; cdr3_aa: CATSRSGPSTDTQYF; cdr3_nt: TGCGCCACATCGAGGTCTGGCCCTTCGACAGATACGCAGTATTTT
d_call: NA; j_call: TRBJ2-2; v_call: TRBV2; clone_size: NA; cdr3_aa: CASSLSEVGNTGELFF; cdr3_nt: TGTGCCAGCAGTCTGTCCGAGGTGGGGAACACCGGGGAGCTGTTTTTT
d_call: NA; j_call: TRBJ2-7; v_call: TRBV2; clone_size: few; cdr3_aa: CASSKAGRLSYEQYF; cdr3_nt: TGTGCCAGCAGTAAGGCAGGGCGCCTTTCCTACGAGCAGTACTTC
d_call: NA; j_call: TRBJ2-5; v_call: TRBV4-3; clone_size: NA; cdr3_aa: CASSQDLSKWETQYF; cdr3_nt: TGCGCCAGCAGCCAAGATTTGAGCAAATGGGAGACCCAGTACTTC
d_call: NA; j_call: TRBJ1-1; v_call: TRBV30; clone_size: NA; cdr3_aa: CAWSQPTLNLRSPEAFF; cdr3_nt: TGTGCCTGGAGCCAACCGACCCTGAACTTGAGGTCACCTGAAGCTTTCTTT
d_call: NA; j_call: TRBJ1-1; v_call: TRBV11-2; clone_size: NA; cdr3_aa: CASSFGTPETEAFF; cdr3_nt: TGTGCCAGCAGCTTTGGCACCCCGGAGACTGAAGCTTTCTTT
d_call: NA; j_call: TRBJ2-3; v_call: TRBV6-6; clone_size: NA; cdr3_aa: CASSYSGAHQDTQYF; cdr3_nt: TGTGCCAGCAGTTACTCAGGAGCTCATCAAGATACGCAGTATTTT
d_call: TRBD1; j_call: TRBJ2-7; v_call: TRBV2; clone_size: NA; cdr3_aa: CASRTTGGYEQYF; cdr3_nt: TGTGCCAGCAGAACGACAGGGGGCTACGAGCAGTACTTC
d_call: NA; j_call: TRBJ2-1; v_call: TRBV4-3; clone_size: NA; cdr3_aa: CASTQDFYNEQFF; cdr3_nt: TGCGCCAGCACTCAGGACTTTTACAATGAGCAGTTCTTC
d_call: TRBD1; j_call: TRBJ1-4; v_call: TRBV5-1; clone_size: NA; cdr3_aa: CASSLDGTGVEKLFF; cdr3_nt: TGCGCCAGCAGCTTGGACGGGACAGGCGTTGAAAAACTGTTTTTT
d_call: NA; j_call: TRBJ1-1; v_call: TRBV27; clone_size: medium-sized; cdr3_aa: CASSLTGGDTEAFF; cdr3_nt: TGTGCCAGCAGTTTAACGGGCGGGGACACTGAAGCTTTCTTT